What follows are 20 T cell receptor beta chains derived from one specimen sequenced in a study of blood T cell repertoires in COVID-19. The data were produced by immunoSEQ multiplex PCR, yet TCRdb's version contains in-frame clones alone and is incomplete. Among 90,000 to 150,000 clones listed, roughly 85% were seen once. Sequences were obtained from peripheral blood. These receptors were collected from a man of 80 years or more with acute or convalescent COVID-19.

The chain has TRBV3-1 (or the pseudogene TRBV3-2) and TRBJ2-3; 11 bases are a match to TRBD2. V lost 0 bases and J lost 1; bases outside the gene matches: 18. The germline gives CDR1 LGHDT, CDR2 YNNKEL (reference sequence). This CDR3 region has 22 residues. Written as DNA, the CDR3 is TGTGCCAGCAGCCAAGATCGCCGTGGGCTAGCGGGAGGACGTGGGGGCACAGATACGCAGTATTTT. This translates into CASSQDRRGLAGGRGGTDTQYF.

V gene TRBV24-1 combines with J gene TRBJ1-3, with a weak D call TRBD1 (5 bases). Trimming removed 6 bases from V and 0 bases from J, with 17 bases in between. The CDR3 is 17 residues long. Germline CDR1 and CDR2: KGHDR and SFDVKD. DNA of the CDR3: TGTGCCACCAGTTGGGGCCTTCTTGATATCTCTGGAAACACCATATATTTT. Its protein is CATSWGLLDISGNTIYF.

The genes are TRBV10-3 and TRBJ1-1, with a tentative D call TRBD1 (6 bases). Germline-derived CDR1 and CDR2 are ENHRY and SYGVKD. The CDR3 length is 14 residues. Trimming took 11 bases from V and 0 from J, leaving 16 bases between them. CDR3 residues: CASTPGHLNTEAFF. As DNA, the CDR3 is TGTGCCTCTACGCCGGGACACCTGAACACTGAAGCTTTCTTT.

The chain couples TRBV10-3 to TRBJ2-3, with D possibly being TRBD2 (6 bases). This CDR3 spans 14 amino acids. V dropped 10 bases and J dropped 0 bases, with 14 bases sitting between them. CDR1 is ENHRY and CDR2 is SYGVKD in the germline V gene. CDR3 sequence reads: CANRAGLSTDTQYF. As DNA, the CDR3 is TGTGCCAATCGAGCGGGCCTAAGCACAGATACGCAGTATTTT.

The chain has TRBV7-9 and TRBJ1-1; a possible D gene is TRBD1 (5 bases). CDR3 length: 12 amino acids. CDR1 and CDR2 (germline): SEHNR, FQNEAQ (reference sequence). V was shortened by 8 bases and J by 5 bases, with 12 bases between the two germline ends. CDR3 in DNA: TGTGCCAGCTCCCCGGGGGGAACTGAAGCTTTCTTT. This gives the protein CASSPGGTEAFF. Using reference TRBV7-9 and TRBJ1-1 for the parts outside the CDR3, the full variable domain is DTGVSQNPRHKITKRGQNVTFRCDPISEHNRLYWYRQTLGQGPEFLTYFQNEAQLEKSRLLSDRFSAERPKGSFSTLEIQRTEQGDSAMYLCASSPGGTEAFFGQGTRLTVV.

V gene TRBV11-2 combines with J gene TRBJ1-2; no clear D gene. V lost 2 bases and J 5 bases, leaving 12 bases between the germline ends. Germline V gene sequence: CDR1 SGHAT, CDR2 FQNNGV. CDR3 length: 14 residues. The CDR3 region is CASSLSVARYGYTF. CDR3 in DNA: TGTGCCAGCAGCTTATCGGTAGCTAGGTATGGCTACACCTTC.

The chain joins TRBV6-2 or TRBV6-3 to TRBJ1-2; D unresolved. From germline, CDR1 is MNHEY and CDR2 SVGEGT. The ends were cut back, 4 bases at V and 8 bases at J, with 11 bases in the middle. CDR3 length: 12 amino acids. CDR3 region: CASSFNMGGYTF. The CDR3 DNA reads as TGTGCCAGCAGTTTCAACATGGGCGGCTACACCTTC.

Concerning this clone itself: The junction departs from the called germline gene at one end, perhaps through a read error. The chain carries TRBV7-3 and TRBJ1-2, with 7 bases lining up with TRBD1. Germline lookup yields CDR1 SGHTA and CDR2 FQGTGA. CDR3 length equals 11 residues. The CDR3 sequence: CARREGAGYTF. The CDR3 DNA sequence: TGTGCCCGCAGGGAGGGGGCCGGCTACACCTTC.

This chain connects TRBV7-9 to TRBJ2-6; 7 nucleotides agree with TRBD1. In germline, CDR1 is SEHNR, CDR2 FQNEAQ (reference sequence). This CDR3 spans 15 amino acids. V lost 8 bases to trimming and J lost 1 base; unmatched junction nucleotides: 5. The CDR3 nucleotides are TGTGCCAGCGGACAACAGGGGTCTGGGGCCAACGTCCTGACTTTC. Protein: CASGQQGSGANVLTF.

Only one count was recorded for this clone. CDR3 amino acids: CATTGNEGYNEQFF. The CDR3 bases are TGTGCCACCACCGGCAACGAGGGCTACAATGAGCAGTTCTTC. The V gene is TRBV24-1, the J gene TRBJ2-1; possibly TRBD2 for D (5 bases). The length of the CDR3 is 14 residues. Trimming left V 8 bases short and J 3 bases short, with 13 bases between. Germline loops: CDR1 KGHDR, CDR2 SFDVKD.

The chain uses TRBV7-2 and TRBJ2-7; 7 bases fit TRBD1. V lost 4 bases and J lost 2; bases outside the gene matches: 8. The CDR3 spans 15 residues. Per the germline V gene, CDR1 is SGHTA and CDR2 is FQGNSA. The CDR3 protein is CASSSYGTATYEQYF. The DNA for the CDR3 is TGTGCCAGCAGCTCCTACGGGACAGCGACCTACGAGCAGTACTTC.

This chain uses TRBV10-3 with TRBJ1-4, with 10 positions matching TRBD1. The V segment lost 10 bases and the J segment 6 bases; nucleotides outside the gene matches: 5. This CDR3 comprises 13 residues. Germline CDR1 is ENHRY and CDR2 is SYGVKD. CDR3 coding DNA: TGTGCCACCTCCGGGACAGGGGATGAAAAACTGTTTTTT. As protein: CATSGTGDEKLFF.

The chain links TRBV4-1 to TRBJ2-7, with 9 bases lining up with TRBD2. CDR3 length: 16 amino acids. The V gene's germline CDR1 is MGHRA and CDR2 YSYEKL. The trim removed 0 bases at V and 2 bases at J, leaving 5 bases unmatched. Here the CDR3 DNA reads TGCGCCAGCAGCCAAGATGCAGCGGGGGGCCCCTACGAGCAGTACTTC. It specifies CASSQDAAGGPYEQYF.

The rearrangement joins TRBV27 to TRBJ2-1, with D maybe TRBD2 (5 bases). In germline, CDR1 is MNHEY, CDR2 SMNVEV (reference sequence). The CDR3 has 15 amino acids. Trimming took 6 bases from V and 11 from J, leaving 23 bases between them. As DNA, the CDR3 is TGTGCCAGCAGACTTGAGGGCGCCCTCGCCATCAAGCAGTTCTTC. Protein sequence: CASRLEGALAIKQFF.

The chain recombines TRBV29-1 with TRBJ2-5; D is possibly TRBD1 (6 bases). The length of the CDR3 is 16 residues. Per the germline V gene, CDR1 is SQVTM and CDR2 is ANQGSEA. With 0 bases removed from V and 1 base from J, the gap between germline ends came to 15 bases. CDR3: CSVEEVQGVPQETQYF. The CDR3 DNA sequence: TGCAGCGTTGAAGAAGTACAGGGTGTACCCCAAGAGACCCAGTACTTC. The whole variable domain, filled in from reference TRBV29-1 and TRBJ2-5, reads SAVISQKPSRDICQRGTSLTIQCQVDSQVTMMFWYRQQPGQSLTLIATANQGSEATYESGFVIDKFPISRPNLTFSTLTVSNMSPEDSSIYLCSVEEVQGVPQETQYFGPGTRLLVL.

This chain uses TRBV27 with TRBJ1-3; no definite D call. Germline CDR1 MNHEY, CDR2 SMNVEV (reference sequence). The V end lost 3 bases, the J end lost 4 bases, and 7 bases lay between the germline ends. CDR3 length: 13 amino acids. CDR3 loop: CASSFGQGNTIYF. The CDR3 region has the DNA TGTGCCAGCAGTTTTGGGCAGGGAAACACCATATATTTT.

The genes are TRBV5-1 and TRBJ1-1; no clear D gene. CDR1 is SGHRS and CDR2 is YFSETQ in the germline V gene. The CDR3 spans 13 residues. The V end was cut by 4 bases, the J end by 4 bases, with 11 bases between. This CDR3 reads CASSVVPGTEAFF. The DNA for the CDR3 is TGCGCCAGCAGCGTCGTGCCGGGCACTGAAGCTTTCTTT. The complete variable domain, with remaining parts taken from reference TRBV5-1 and TRBJ1-1, reads KAGVTQTPRYLIKTRGQQVTLSCSPISGHRSVSWYQQTPGQGLQFLFEYFSETQRNKGNFPGRFSGRQFSNSRSEMNVSTLELGDSALYLCASSVVPGTEAFFGQGTRLTVV.

The chain joins TRBV6-2 or TRBV6-3 to TRBJ1-5; tentatively, D is TRBD1 (5 bases). V dropped 2 bases and J dropped 9 bases, with 17 bases sitting between them. The germline gives CDR1 MNHEY, CDR2 SVGEGT. The CDR3 is made up of 15 amino acids. CDR3: CASSYGGGGRSPQHF. The CDR3 DNA reads as TGTGCCAGCAGTTACGGGGGGGGAGGCAGATCGCCCCAGCATTTT.

This clone was detected only a few times. The J gene is TRBJ2-2, the V gene TRBV6-2 or TRBV6-3; TRBD2 might be the D (6 bases). In germline, CDR1 is MNHEY, CDR2 SVGEGT. The CDR3 length is 17 residues. Trimming removed 6 bases from V and 0 bases from J, with 17 bases in between. The CDR3 protein is CASSLLGLRTNTGELFF. DNA for the CDR3: TGTGCCAGCAGCCTCCTGGGACTTCGAACGAACACCGGGGAGCTGTTTTTT.

The genes are TRBV19 and TRBJ1-5; 7 positions match TRBD1. The junction had 9 bases not matched to a gene; V was cut back by 5 bases and J by 5 bases. Germline assignment: CDR1 LNHDA and CDR2 SQIVND (reference sequence). CDR3 length equals 15 residues. CDR3 sequence: CASSLLTGYHQPQHF. CDR3 DNA sequence: TGTGCCAGTAGTCTACTGACAGGGTACCATCAGCCCCAGCATTTT. The full variable domain, with the rest looked up from reference TRBV19 and TRBJ1-5, is DGGITQSPKYLFRKEGQNVTLSCEQNLNHDAMYWYRQDPGQGLRLIYYSQIVNDFQKGDIAEGYSVSREKKESFPLTVTSAQKNPTAFYLCASSLLTGYHQPQHFGDGTRLSIL.